These 26 T cell receptor beta chains were all obtained from the same sample, sequenced in a study of blood T cell repertoires in COVID-19 (dated by TCRdb to about 2020). Library preparation employed the immunoSEQ multiplex PCR assay. This is the immuneACCESS table as TCRdb keeps it, with only in-frame sequences that have V and J called. A part of the clones is gone; compared with another copy, unresolved V genes explain less than half, and the rest is unexplained. Within this sample are under 200,000 clones, with almost 80% of them counted one time only. Around a sixth of the sample is in the top ten clones. The specimen sequenced was peripheral blood. These receptors were taken from a man between 60 and 70 years old with active or convalescent COVID-19.

This chain links TRBV3-1 (or the pseudogene TRBV3-2) with TRBJ1-6; 7 bases fit TRBD1. The CDR3 runs 14 residues. V shed 1 base, J shed 10 bases, and the junction held 4 bases outside the gene matches. Germline lookup yields CDR1 LGHDT and CDR2 YNNKEL (reference sequence). DNA of the CDR3: TGTGCCAGCAGCCAAGGCAGGGGGGAGTCACCCCTCCACTTT. As protein: CASSQGRGESPLHF.

Points on this clone: Its ends do not fully match the called genes, so a read error is possible. This chain connects TRBV10-3 to TRBJ1-5; the D is unclear. The CDR3 has 14 residues. Germline-derived CDR1 and CDR2 are ENHRY and SYGVKD. CDR3 protein: CAISDTRSDQPQHF. The CDR3 DNA sequence: TGTGCCATCAGTGACACTCGTAGCGATCAGCCCCAGCATTTT.

Note on this clone: The junction and the germline gene differ at one end; a read error may be behind it. This CDR3 reads CASGVGNSHEQYF. Written as DNA, the CDR3 is TGTGCCAGCGGTGTCGGTAACTCCCACGAGCAGTACTTC. The chain couples TRBV2 to TRBJ2-7; D ambiguous. The length of the CDR3 is 13 residues. Germline CDR1 reads SNHLY; CDR2 reads FYNNEI.

In this sample, this clone turned up a few times. The chain combines TRBV28 with TRBJ1-6; 9 nucleotides agree with TRBD1. The CDR3 runs 15 residues. Per the germline V gene, CDR1 is MDHEN and CDR2 is SYDVKM. V gave up 5 bases and J gave up 10 bases; unmatched junction bases: 9. The CDR3 region has the DNA TGTGCCAGCAGTGGGGGACAGGGCTGGGGATCACCCCTCCACTTT. The encoded protein is CASSGGQGWGSPLHF.

This chain links TRBV19 with TRBJ1-2; 9 bases are shared with TRBD1. The germline CDR1 and CDR2 sequences are LNHDA and SQIVND (reference sequence). The V segment lost 7 bases and the J segment 4 bases; nucleotides outside the gene matches: 7. There are 14 residues in the CDR3. In DNA, the CDR3 is TGTGCCAGTATTGGGACAGGGTGGGGCTATGGCTACACCTTC. Its translation is CASIGTGWGYGYTF.

This clone has just one count. This chain joins TRBV7-2 and TRBJ1-6; 9 bases match TRBD1. With 1 base clipped from V and 9 bases from J, the junction kept 1 base outside the gene matches. CDR1 and CDR2 (germline): SGHTA, FQGNSA. This CDR3 has 14 residues. The CDR3 spells CASSLGTGVSPLHF. The CDR3 DNA sequence: TGTGCCAGCAGCTTAGGGACAGGGGTTTCACCCCTCCACTTT.

The gene calls are TRBV19 and TRBJ1-4; D might be TRBD1 (5 bases). CDR3 length: 15 residues. The germline V gene encodes CDR1 LNHDA and CDR2 SQIVND (reference sequence). The V end lost 10 bases, the J end lost 8 bases, and 23 bases lay between the germline ends. CDR3 bases: TGTGCCACCGCTTCCGGCGGGGCCGGAAGAGAAAAACTGTTTTTT. This translates into CATASGGAGREKLFF.

The chain employs TRBV4-1 and TRBJ1-1; TRBD1 matches at 9 bases. With 4 bases clipped from V and 0 bases from J, the junction kept 6 bases outside the gene matches. The CDR3 loop spans 16 amino acids. Germline CDR1 and CDR2: MGHRA and YSYEKL. The CDR3 sequence is CASSLGGTGMNTEAFF. In DNA, the CDR3 is TGCGCCAGCAGCCTAGGGGGGACAGGGATGAACACTGAAGCTTTCTTT.

This clone was counted a single time. V gene TRBV19 combines with J gene TRBJ2-7; D gene unclear. Trimming removed 4 bases at V and 0 bases at J, with 10 bases between. The germline gives CDR1 LNHDA, CDR2 SQIVND (reference sequence). The CDR3 extends over 14 amino acids. The CDR3 loop reads CASSTSASSYEQYF. The CDR3 DNA reads TGTGCCAGTAGTACCTCAGCGAGCTCCTACGAGCAGTACTTC. The whole variable domain, remainder taken from reference TRBV19 and TRBJ2-7, is DGGITQSPKYLFRKEGQNVTLSCEQNLNHDAMYWYRQDPGQGLRLIYYSQIVNDFQKGDIAEGYSVSREKKESFPLTVTSAQKNPTAFYLCASSTSASSYEQYFGPGTRLTVT.

The chain joins TRBV7-9 to TRBJ2-7, with no clear D. This CDR3 is built from 13 residues. V shed 5 bases and J shed 0 bases, with 8 bases lying between them. CDR1 is SEHNR, CDR2 FQNEAQ, per germline (reference sequence). The CDR3 coding sequence is TGTGCCAGCAGCGAGGAGAGCTCCTACGAGCAGTACTTC. This gives the protein CASSEESSYEQYF. Variable domain in full (rest from reference TRBV7-9 and TRBJ2-7): DTGVSQNPRHKITKRGQNVTFRCDPISEHNRLYWYRQTLGQGPEFLTYFQNEAQLEKSRLLSDRFSAERPKGSFSTLEIQRTEQGDSAMYLCASSEESSYEQYFGPGTRLTVT.

V and J are TRBV6-4 and TRBJ2-2; D may be TRBD2 (5 bases). CDR3 length equals 14 residues. V dropped 3 bases and J dropped 1 base, with 6 bases sitting between them. The germline V gene has CDR1 MRHNA and CDR2 SNTAGT. The CDR3: CASSEGRNTGELFF. DNA of the CDR3: TGTGCCAGCAGTGAAGGGAGGAACACCGGGGAGCTGTTTTTT.

The rearrangement uses TRBV11-3 and TRBJ2-1, with 11 bases that match TRBD2. Germline CDR1 and CDR2: SGHNT and YENEEA. CDR3 size: 14 residues. V lost 1 base to trimming and J lost 10 bases; unmatched junction nucleotides: 3. In nucleotides, the CDR3 is TGTGCCAGCAGCTTAGGCGCTAGCGGGGGGGAGCAGTTCTTC. Translating gives CASSLGASGGEQFF.

This clone came up once. The rearrangement links TRBV29-1 to TRBJ1-1, with 7 bases aligning to TRBD1. The CDR3 consists of 15 residues. Per germline, CDR1 SQVTM and CDR2 ANQGSEA. Trimming cost V 2 bases and J 3 bases; bases outside gene matches: 9. As DNA, the CDR3 is TGCAGCGTTGAATCTCGAGGAGGGGGCTACACTGAAGCTTTCTTT. Protein sequence: CSVESRGGGYTEAFF.

The CDR3 nucleotides read TGCGCCAGCAGCTTGGTGCGGGGGCGTGGTGAAAAACTGTTTTTT. Translated, it gives CASSLVRGRGEKLFF. V gene TRBV5-1 combines with J gene TRBJ1-4, with a tentative D call TRBD1 (6 bases). The V and J ends lost 0 bases and 7 bases respectively, with 13 bases between them. The germline V gene has CDR1 SGHRS and CDR2 YFSETQ. The CDR3 contains 15 residues. The complete variable domain, with remaining parts taken from reference TRBV5-1 and TRBJ1-4, reads KAGVTQTPRYLIKTRGQQVTLSCSPISGHRSVSWYQQTPGQGLQFLFEYFSETQRNKGNFPGRFSGRQFSNSRSEMNVSTLELGDSALYLCASSLVRGRGEKLFFGSGTQLSVL.

This clone was counted a few times. The chain has TRBV6-5 and TRBJ2-2; 12 bases line up with TRBD1. With V trimmed by 0 bases and J by 8 bases, 4 bases remained unmatched. The V gene's germline CDR1 is MNHEY and CDR2 SVGAGI. This CDR3 has 16 amino acids. CDR3 DNA: TGTGCCAGCAGTTACTCAGGGACAGGGGGCTTAGGGGAGCTGTTTTTT. It yields the protein CASSYSGTGGLGELFF.

This chain joins TRBV27 and TRBJ2-7; 10 nucleotides agree with TRBD1. The germline V gene encodes CDR1 MNHEY and CDR2 SMNVEV (reference sequence). The ends lost 4 bases at V and 4 bases at J; junction bases unmatched: 7. CDR3 length: 15 amino acids. CDR3 in amino acids: CASSWGQGMFYEQYF. Here the CDR3 DNA reads TGTGCCAGCAGTTGGGGACAGGGGATGTTTTACGAGCAGTACTTC.

This clone occurred many times. The gene calls are TRBV20-1 and TRBJ2-7; 8 nucleotides agree with TRBD2. Germline lookup yields CDR1 DFQATT and CDR2 SNEGSKA (reference sequence). Trimming at V came to 3 bases and at J to 4 bases, leaving 14 bases not matched to a gene. There are 16 residues in the CDR3. CDR3 sequence (DNA): TGCAGTGCTAGTAGAGTAGCGGGAATCCCCCCGTACGAGCAGTACTTC. Translation gives CSASRVAGIPPYEQYF.

This clone was observed a handful of times. This chain uses TRBV5-5 with TRBJ1-3; D remains unclear. V lost 1 base and J lost 1, with 18 bases in between. Germline CDR1 reads SGHKS; CDR2 reads YYEKEE (reference sequence). This CDR3 comprises 18 residues. CDR3 amino acids: CASSLTPGRRNSGNTIYF. In DNA, the CDR3 is TGTGCCAGCAGCTTGACACCGGGTCGACGAAATTCTGGAAACACCATATATTTT.

The CDR3, as DNA: TGTGCCAGCAGCCAAGGGCCAGGGGGGTGGACAGATACGCAGTATTTT. Protein sequence: CASSQGPGGWTDTQYF. V gene TRBV14 combines with J gene TRBJ2-3, with D possibly TRBD1 on 7 matching bases. Trimming pared 1 base from V and 3 bases from J, leaving 14 bases between. The germline V gene has CDR1 SGHDN and CDR2 FVKESK. The CDR3 sequence is 16 residues long.

This chain uses TRBV3-1 (or the pseudogene TRBV3-2) with TRBJ1-3; the D gene is possibly TRBD1 (6 bases). This CDR3 comprises 13 residues. V lost 4 bases and J lost 6, with 10 bases in between. Germline V gene sequence: CDR1 LGHDT, CDR2 YNNKEL (reference sequence). CDR3 coding DNA: TGTGCCAGCAGCCTCGGACAGTTAAACACCATATATTTT. The encoded protein is CASSLGQLNTIYF.

This clone showed up just once. The CDR3 sequence is CASSKVTGPRGGFYGYTF. CDR3 nucleotide sequence: TGTGCCAGCAGCAAAGTAACGGGCCCCCGCGGGGGGTTTTATGGCTACACCTTC. The V gene is TRBV21-1, the J gene TRBJ1-2. TRBV21-1 is a pseudogene locus. This CDR3 region has 18 residues.

This chain joins TRBV20-1 and TRBJ2-5; 9 bases match TRBD2. The CDR3 is made up of 17 amino acids. Per germline, CDR1 DFQATT and CDR2 SNEGSKA (reference sequence). V lost 3 bases to trimming and J lost 5 bases; unmatched junction nucleotides: 16. The CDR3 DNA reads as TGCAGTGCTAGTATTTGGGGCGAGCGGGGGGCCAGGGAGACCCAGTACTTC. This gives the protein CSASIWGERGARETQYF.

This clone was detected only a few times. The gene calls are TRBV4-3 and TRBJ1-2, with D perhaps matching TRBD1 (6 bases). There are 15 residues in the CDR3. V was clipped by 0 bases and J by 8 bases, with 16 bases between them. The germline gives CDR1 LGHNA, CDR2 YSLEER. Written as DNA, the CDR3 is TGCGCCAGCAGCCAAGATGTCGCAGGGGAAGGCGGCTACACCTTC. Translation gives CASSQDVAGEGGYTF.

This clone was seen only a few times. The gene calls are TRBV19 and TRBJ2-7; 8 bases line up with TRBD1. Germline V gene data show CDR1 as LNHDA and CDR2 as SQIVND (reference sequence). CDR3 length equals 16 residues. Trimming removed 7 bases from V and 3 bases from J; junction bases left unmatched: 14. The CDR3 nucleotides are TGTGCCAGTACCGACGACAGGGGCGGGGATGGCTACGAGCAGTACTTC. As protein: CASTDDRGGDGYEQYF.

The chain uses TRBV7-2 and TRBJ2-7; maybe TRBD1 (6 bases). The CDR3 has 15 amino acids. Germline CDR1 is SGHTA and CDR2 is FQGNSA. With 2 bases removed from V and 4 bases from J, the gap between germline ends came to 15 bases. For the CDR3, the DNA is TGTGCCAGCAGCTTAAATGGGGGCAGCATTTACGAGCAGTACTTC. It yields the protein CASSLNGGSIYEQYF.

The chain recombines TRBV28 with TRBJ2-1; 13 positions match TRBD2. CDR1 and CDR2 from the germline V gene are MDHEN and SYDVKM. J lost 7 bases, V lost 2 bases, and 8 bases had no gene match. The CDR3 consists of 17 residues. Written as DNA, the CDR3 is TGTGCCAGCAGTTTAGACCTACTAGCGGGAGGGGGAAATGAGCAGTTCTTC. Translating gives CASSLDLLAGGGNEQFF.